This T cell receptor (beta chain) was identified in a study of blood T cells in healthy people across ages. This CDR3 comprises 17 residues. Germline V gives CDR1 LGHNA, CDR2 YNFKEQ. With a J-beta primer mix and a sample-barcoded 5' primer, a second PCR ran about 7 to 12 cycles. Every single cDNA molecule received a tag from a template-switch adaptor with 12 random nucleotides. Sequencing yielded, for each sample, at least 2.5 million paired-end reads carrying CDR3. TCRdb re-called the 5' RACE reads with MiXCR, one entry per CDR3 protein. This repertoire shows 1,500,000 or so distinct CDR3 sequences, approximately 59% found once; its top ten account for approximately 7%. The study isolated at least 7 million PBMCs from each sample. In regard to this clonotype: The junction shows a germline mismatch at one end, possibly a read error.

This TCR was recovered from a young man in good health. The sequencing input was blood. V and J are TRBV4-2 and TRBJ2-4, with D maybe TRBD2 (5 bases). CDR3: CASSQDAYSRGQNIQDF. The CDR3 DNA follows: TGTGCCAGCAGCCAAGATGCGTACTCTCGCGGGCAAAACATTCAGGACTTC.